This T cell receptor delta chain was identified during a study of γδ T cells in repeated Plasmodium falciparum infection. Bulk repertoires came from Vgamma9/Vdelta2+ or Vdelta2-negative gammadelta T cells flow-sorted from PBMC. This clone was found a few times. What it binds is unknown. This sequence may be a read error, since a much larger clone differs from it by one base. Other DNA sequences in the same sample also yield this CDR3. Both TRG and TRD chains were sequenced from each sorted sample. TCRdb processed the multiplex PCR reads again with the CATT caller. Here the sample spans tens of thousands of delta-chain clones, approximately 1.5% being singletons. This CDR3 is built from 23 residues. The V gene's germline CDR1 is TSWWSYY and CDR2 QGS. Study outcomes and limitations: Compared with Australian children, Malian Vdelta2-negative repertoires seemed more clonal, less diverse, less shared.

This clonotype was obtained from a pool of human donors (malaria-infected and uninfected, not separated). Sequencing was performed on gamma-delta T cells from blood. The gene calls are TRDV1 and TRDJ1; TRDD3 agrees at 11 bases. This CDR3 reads CALGERMYRVPTFDLYWGIGLIF. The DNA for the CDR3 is TGTGCTCTTGGGGAAAGGATGTATAGAGTTCCTACGTTTGATCTTTACTGGGGGATAGGTCTCATCTTC.